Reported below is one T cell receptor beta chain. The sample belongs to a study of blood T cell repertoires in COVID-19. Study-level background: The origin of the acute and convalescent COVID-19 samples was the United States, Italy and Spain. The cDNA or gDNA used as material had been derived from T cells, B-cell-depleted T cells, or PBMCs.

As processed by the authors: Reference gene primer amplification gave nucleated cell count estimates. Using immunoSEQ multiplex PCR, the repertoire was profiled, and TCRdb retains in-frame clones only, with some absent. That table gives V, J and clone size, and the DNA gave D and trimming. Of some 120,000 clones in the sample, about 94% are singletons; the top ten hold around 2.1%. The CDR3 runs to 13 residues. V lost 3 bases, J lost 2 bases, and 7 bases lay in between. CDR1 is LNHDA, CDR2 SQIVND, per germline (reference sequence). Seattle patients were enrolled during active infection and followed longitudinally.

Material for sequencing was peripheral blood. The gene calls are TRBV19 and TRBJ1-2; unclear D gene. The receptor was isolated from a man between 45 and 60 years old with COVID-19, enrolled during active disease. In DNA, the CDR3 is TGTGCCAGTAGTATTACCGGGAACTATGGCTACACCTTC. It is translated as CASSITGNYGYTF.